Below, 13 T cell receptor beta chains from the same sample are listed, as sequenced in a study of T cells in Graves' hyperthyroidism and ophthalmopathy. Amplification yielded TCR beta CDR3 regions, with RNA transcripts as the source. HTBI primers were employed in a first-round RT-PCR of the TCR CDR3. Via MiXCR, TCRdb re-called the multiplex PCR reads, giving one row per CDR3 protein. The sample has under 400,000 distinct CDR3 sequences, 20% to 25% seen once; the top ten hold roughly 70%. The sequenced material came from blood. The receptors come from a man between 45 and 60 years old with Graves' hyperthyroidism.

The chain uses TRBV7-6 and TRBJ2-5; 9 nucleotides line up with TRBD2. Germline trimming cut 1 base from V and 4 bases from J; bases unmatched to any gene: 1. Germline V gene data show CDR1 as SGHVS and CDR2 as FNYEAQ. There are 14 residues in the CDR3. The CDR3 sequence is CASSLVSGGETQYF. In nucleotides, the CDR3 is TGTGCCAGCAGCTTAGTTAGCGGGGGAGAGACCCAGTACTTC.

The rearrangement links TRBV20-1 to TRBJ1-2; 9 bases map to TRBD1. The V and J ends lost 2 bases and 8 bases, in that order; junction bases with no gene match: 9. CDR3 length: 14 residues. Germline CDR1 and CDR2: DFQATT and SNEGSKA (reference sequence). The CDR3 is CSARSRTGVGGYTF. The CDR3 DNA is TGCAGTGCTAGAAGCCGGACAGGGGTGGGCGGCTACACCTTC.

This clonotype was detected ten times or more. This chain links TRBV6-1 with TRBJ2-1; 13 bases are shared with TRBD2. Per germline, CDR1 MNHNS and CDR2 SASEGT. With 3 bases clipped from V and 11 bases from J, the junction kept 10 bases outside the gene matches. This CDR3 spans 16 amino acids. The CDR3 protein is CASSDRLAGGPTKQFF. CDR3 nucleotide sequence: TGTGCCAGCAGTGACAGACTAGCGGGAGGCCCTACGAAGCAGTTCTTC.

The chain carries TRBV20-1 and TRBJ2-5; possible D gene TRBD2, 7 bases. Germline loops: CDR1 DFQATT, CDR2 SNEGSKA (reference sequence). Between the trimmed V and J ends, which lost 3 bases and 4 bases, there was a span of 12 bases. CDR3 length: 13 amino acids. The CDR3 bases are TGCAGTGCTAGGTACAGGGAGGGAGAGACCCAGTACTTC. It codes for CSARYREGETQYF.

This clonotype has a handful of counts. V and J are TRBV20-1 and TRBJ1-2; the match to TRBD1 covers 9 bases. The CDR3 has 13 residues. The V segment lost 4 bases and the J segment 8 bases; nucleotides outside the gene matches: 8. CDR1 is DFQATT and CDR2 is SNEGSKA in the germline V gene (reference sequence). In DNA form, the CDR3 reads TGCAGTGCTAAACCGGGACAGGGAGGAGGCTACACCTTC. Residues: CSAKPGQGGGYTF.

For this clonotype: A far larger clone is just one base off, so this is likely a read error. V gene TRBV11-2 combines with J gene TRBJ2-1; maybe TRBD2 (5 bases). CDR3 length: 14 residues. Per the germline V gene, CDR1 is SGHAT and CDR2 is FQNNGV. CDR3 in DNA: TGTGCCAGCAGCTTCTCTAGCTCCTACAATGATCAGTTCTTC. It codes for CASSFSSSYNDQFF.

To note about this clonotype: A read error may account for a junction end that differs from germline. The CDR3 loop is CAISGAGSNEQLF. The CDR3 coding sequence is TGTGCCATCAGTGGGGCGGGGAGCAATGAGCAGCTCTTC. The chain recombines TRBV10-3 with TRBJ2-1, with a tentative D call TRBD2 (6 bases). The CDR3 has 13 residues. Germline CDR1 is ENHRY and CDR2 is SYGVKD.

CDR3: CASRTLFRDRGQYEQYF. The CDR3 DNA sequence: TGTGCCAGCAGGACACTCTTCCGGGACAGGGGGCAGTACGAGCAGTACTTC. The J gene is TRBJ2-7, the V gene TRBV27; 12 nucleotides agree with TRBD1. The CDR3 covers 17 residues. CDR1 and CDR2 from the germline V gene are MNHEY and SMNVEV (reference sequence). J lost 4 bases, V lost 6 bases, and 13 bases had no gene match.

This clonotype appeared a few times. The chain employs TRBV6-1 and TRBJ1-6; maybe TRBD1 (5 bases). This CDR3 has 15 residues. V was cut by 6 bases and J by 7 bases, with 16 bases left in between. Germline loops: CDR1 MNHNS, CDR2 SASEGT. The CDR3 region has the DNA TGTGCCAGCAGACCTCAGCAGGGATCAAATTCACCCCTCCACTTT. Protein: CASRPQQGSNSPLHF.

The chain has TRBV12-3 or TRBV12-4 and TRBJ2-3; a weak D match, TRBD1 (6 bases). Trimming shortened V by 7 bases and J by 5 bases, and 16 bases separated the two germline ends. This CDR3 has 14 residues. The CDR3 loop is CASTLGASGDTQYF. DNA of the CDR3: TGTGCCAGCACCCTGGGGGCGTCGGGAGATACGCAGTATTTT.

Written as DNA, the CDR3 is TGCAGTGCTAGCCCTAGCGGTCGCACAGATACGCAGTATTTT. Translating it yields CSASPSGRTDTQYF. The V and J genes are TRBV20-1 and TRBJ2-3; 7 positions match TRBD2. The junction had 4 bases not matched to a gene; V was cut back by 3 bases and J by 1 base. Germline V gives CDR1 DFQATT, CDR2 SNEGSKA (reference sequence). This CDR3 has 14 amino acids.

With regard to this clonotype: This could be a read error, since a much larger clone is one nucleotide away. The gene calls are TRBV20-1 and TRBJ1-5; possibly TRBD1 for D (5 bases). V shed 5 bases and J shed 6 bases, with 11 bases lying between them. CDR3 size: 12 residues. Germline V CDR1 and CDR2: DFQATT, SNEGSKA (reference sequence). The CDR3 coding sequence is TGCAGTGCTGGACAAGTCAGTCAGCCCCAGCATTTT. This translates into CSAGQVSQPQHF.

The chain uses TRBV7-3 and TRBJ2-2, with D perhaps TRBD2 (5 bases). Trimming removed 2 bases from V and 5 bases from J, with 12 bases in between. CDR1 is SGHTA and CDR2 is FQGTGA in the germline V gene. This CDR3 region has 15 residues. The CDR3 DNA reads TGTGCCAGCAGCTTAGCAGGTTGGGAGACCGGGGAGCTGTTTTTT. Residues: CASSLAGWETGELFF.